Presented here are 16 T cell receptor beta chains from one specimen sequenced in a study of T cells in Graves' hyperthyroidism and ophthalmopathy. The source material, RNA transcripts, was used to amplify TCR beta CDR3 regions. A set of HTBI primers served as the primers for a first-round RT-PCR of the TCR CDR3. TCRdb processed the multiplex PCR reads anew with MiXCR; each CDR3 protein has one entry. The repertoire holds around 560,000 distinct CDR3 sequences, with over 15% as singletons. The sample taken for sequencing was blood. The origin of the receptors is a woman aged 18 to 35 with Graves' hyperthyroidism.

This clonotype appeared many times. The V and J genes are TRBV5-1 and TRBJ2-3, with D unclear. CDR3 length: 13 residues. Looked up from germline, CDR1 is SGHRS and CDR2 is YFSETQ. V dropped 3 bases and J dropped 4 bases, with 9 bases sitting between them. The CDR3 nucleotides read TGCGCCAGCAGCTCCTATGGGGCAGATACGCAGTATTTT. Protein sequence: CASSSYGADTQYF.

This clonotype was seen many times. This chain connects TRBV5-1 to TRBJ2-7, with 7 bases that match TRBD2. Germline V gene data show CDR1 as SGHRS and CDR2 as YFSETQ. The CDR3 covers 16 residues. V shed 0 bases and J 4 bases; nucleotides not matched to a gene: 10. DNA for the CDR3: TGCGCCAGCAGCTTGGGTTCGGCGGGAGCGGATTACGAGCAGTACTTC. It is translated as CASSLGSAGADYEQYF. The full variable domain, in which reference TRBV5-1 and TRBJ2-7 provide the parts outside the CDR3, is KAGVTQTPRYLIKTRGQQVTLSCSPISGHRSVSWYQQTPGQGLQFLFEYFSETQRNKGNFPGRFSGRQFSNSRSEMNVSTLELGDSALYLCASSLGSAGADYEQYFGPGTRLTVT.

This chain uses TRBV5-4 with TRBJ1-2, with D uncertain. Trimming removed 1 base from V and 3 bases from J, with 7 bases in between. The germline CDR1 and CDR2 sequences are SGHNT and YYREEE (reference sequence). CDR3 length: 13 amino acids. CDR3 loop: CASSLILDYGYTF. The CDR3 coding sequence is TGTGCCAGCAGCTTGATTTTAGACTATGGCTACACCTTC.

This clonotype was recorded many times. V usage is TRBV12-3 or TRBV12-4 and J usage is TRBJ1-1; D perhaps matches TRBD1 (6 bases). The V end was cut by 2 bases, the J end by 8 bases, with 12 bases between. The CDR3 spans 13 residues. CDR3: CASSLSGGAEAFF. CDR3 coding DNA: TGTGCCAGCAGTTTAAGTGGGGGCGCAGAAGCTTTCTTT.

This clonotype came up many times. In DNA, the CDR3 is TGTGCCAGCCACAAATCCATGAACACTGAAGCTTTCTTT. Translation: CASHKSMNTEAFF. The gene calls are TRBV2 and TRBJ1-1; no clear D gene. There are 13 residues in the CDR3. Trimming removed 8 bases at V and 0 bases at J, with 10 bases between. Germline V gene lookup returns CDR1 SNHLY and CDR2 FYNNEI.

There are a few counts of this clonotype. V and J are TRBV12-3 or TRBV12-4 and TRBJ2-5; the match to TRBD2 covers 11 bases. CDR3 length: 15 residues. V trimming: 2 bases; J trimming: 3 bases; junction bases outside the gene matches: 2. CDR3 sequence: CASSLLTSGEETQYF. The CDR3 coding sequence is TGTGCCAGCAGTTTACTGACTAGCGGGGAAGAGACCCAGTACTTC.

The chain employs TRBV5-1 and TRBJ1-2; D unclear. Trimming left V 0 bases short and J 0 bases short, with 6 bases between. Germline V CDR1 and CDR2: SGHRS, YFSETQ. The length of the CDR3 is 14 residues. CDR3 residues: CASSLAPTNYGYTF. For the CDR3, the DNA is TGCGCCAGCAGCTTGGCACCTACTAACTATGGCTACACCTTC. Drawing the rest from reference TRBV5-1 and TRBJ1-2, the complete variable domain is KAGVTQTPRYLIKTRGQQVTLSCSPISGHRSVSWYQQTPGQGLQFLFEYFSETQRNKGNFPGRFSGRQFSNSRSEMNVSTLELGDSALYLCASSLAPTNYGYTFGSGTRLTVV.

This clonotype has a count of ten or more. The chain couples TRBV2 to TRBJ2-1; D is ambiguous. V lost 11 bases and J 4 bases, leaving 18 bases between the germline ends. In germline, CDR1 is SNHLY, CDR2 FYNNEI. The CDR3 consists of 14 residues. CDR3 sequence reads: CAEKKNAEYNEQFF. CDR3 in DNA: TGTGCCGAGAAGAAGAACGCTGAGTACAATGAGCAGTTCTTC.

This clonotype has ten or more counts. The chain is built from TRBV7-3 and TRBJ2-5, with D possibly matching TRBD2 (6 bases). V was pared by 5 bases and J by 2 bases, with 18 bases between. This CDR3 contains 16 residues. Germline assignment: CDR1 SGHTA and CDR2 FQGTGA. Written as DNA, the CDR3 is TGTGCCAGCAGCCCCCAGGGTGGGGGGACTCAAGAGACCCAGTACTTC. It is translated as CASSPQGGGTQETQYF.

This clonotype was detected a few times. This rearrangement joins TRBV20-1 to TRBJ1-1; tentative D call: TRBD1 (6 bases). Trimming removed 0 bases at V and 2 bases at J, with 13 bases between. The germline V gene has CDR1 DFQATT and CDR2 SNEGSKA (reference sequence). There are 15 residues in the CDR3. The CDR3 is CSARDFQDRNTEAFF. CDR3 nucleotide sequence: TGCAGTGCTAGAGATTTTCAGGACAGAAACACTGAAGCTTTCTTT.

This clonotype was detected only a few times. The genes are TRBV4-3 and TRBJ1-2; no clear D. Per the germline V gene, CDR1 is LGHNA and CDR2 is YSLEER. Trimming cost V 2 bases and J 0 bases, with 7 bases left between them. This CDR3 is 14 amino acids long. CDR3 amino acids: CASSQRIPNYGYTF. CDR3 sequence (DNA): TGCGCCAGCAGCCAACGCATACCTAACTATGGCTACACCTTC.

This rearrangement joins TRBV4-1 to TRBJ1-5; D remains ambiguous. This CDR3 is built from 15 residues. In germline, CDR1 is MGHRA, CDR2 YSYEKL. V lost 8 bases, J lost 3 bases, and 17 bases lay in between. The CDR3 is CASAMEVALNQPQHF. In DNA form, the CDR3 reads TGCGCCAGCGCTATGGAAGTGGCACTCAATCAGCCCCAGCATTTT.

There are a few counts of this clonotype. V usage is TRBV19 and J usage is TRBJ2-7; the D is unclear. There are 13 residues in the CDR3. V was shortened by 3 bases and J by 2 bases, with 8 bases between the two germline ends. CDR1 and CDR2 (germline): LNHDA, SQIVND (reference sequence). This CDR3 reads CASSIAKTYEQYF. The CDR3 DNA follows: TGTGCCAGTAGTATCGCAAAGACCTACGAGCAGTACTTC.

The chain couples TRBV28 to TRBJ1-1; D possibly corresponds to TRBD1 (5 bases). The germline V gene encodes CDR1 MDHEN and CDR2 SYDVKM. This CDR3 has 13 amino acids. Deletions cut 5 bases from V and 2 bases from J, with 9 bases between. The CDR3 loop reads CASSRGTNTEAFF. CDR3 coding DNA: TGTGCCAGCAGTAGGGGCACCAACACTGAAGCTTTCTTT.

In its sample, this clonotype was seen a few times. This chain joins TRBV7-8 and TRBJ1-3; D uncertain. Germline loops: CDR1 SGHVS, CDR2 FQNEAQ. V lost 0 bases and J lost 0, with 9 bases in between. The CDR3 is 16 amino acids. This CDR3 is CASSLAAIGSGNTIYF. CDR3 DNA: TGTGCCAGCAGCTTAGCGGCGATTGGCTCTGGAAACACCATATATTTT. The full variable domain, completed using reference TRBV7-8 and TRBJ1-3, is GAGVSQSPRYKVAKRGQDVALRCDPISGHVSLFWYQQALGQGPEFLTYFQNEAQLDKSGLPSDRFFAERPEGSVSTLKIQRTQQEDSAVYLCASSLAAIGSGNTIYFGEGSWLTVV.

This chain links TRBV15 with TRBJ1-1; D gene ambiguous. CDR1 and CDR2 from the germline V gene are LNHNV and YYDKDF (reference sequence). This CDR3 is built from 12 residues. V lost 1 base, J lost 7 bases, and 7 bases lay in between. In DNA, the CDR3 is TGTGCCACCAGCAGAGTGGGTTTTGAAGCTTTCTTT. Translating gives CATSRVGFEAFF.